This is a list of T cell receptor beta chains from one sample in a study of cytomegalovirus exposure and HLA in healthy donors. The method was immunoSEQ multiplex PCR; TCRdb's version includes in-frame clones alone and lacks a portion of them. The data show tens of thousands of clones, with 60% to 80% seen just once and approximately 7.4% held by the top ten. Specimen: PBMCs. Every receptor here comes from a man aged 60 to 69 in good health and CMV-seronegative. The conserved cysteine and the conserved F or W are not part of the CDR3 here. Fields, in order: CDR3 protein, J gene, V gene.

CDR3 protein: ASTGTSYNEQF; J gene: TRBJ2-1; V gene: TRBV10-1
CDR3 protein: ASSPGLNSNQPQH; J gene: TRBJ1-5; V gene: TRBV7-9
CDR3 protein: ASSSLLAGVTEAF; J gene: TRBJ1-1; V gene: TRBV5-1
CDR3 protein: SVGRQGLTYEQY; J gene: -; V gene: TRBV29-1
CDR3 protein: ASSVNPLLIETDTQY; J gene: TRBJ2-3; V gene: TRBV9
CDR3 protein: ASSNGRGHEQF; J gene: TRBJ2-1; V gene: TRBV28
CDR3 protein: AWSALDRAGDEQY; J gene: TRBJ2-7; V gene: TRBV30
CDR3 protein: ASIGQPFSGNTIY; J gene: TRBJ1-3; V gene: TRBV19
CDR3 protein: ASSVGGGTGGGADTQY; J gene: TRBJ2-3; V gene: TRBV9
CDR3 protein: ASSPPWTGHISGANVLT; J gene: TRBJ2-6; V gene: TRBV5-6
CDR3 protein: ASSLGRTGTNYGYT; J gene: TRBJ1-2; V gene: TRBV28
CDR3 protein: ASSPPDRRNEKLF; J gene: TRBJ1-4; V gene: TRBV27
CDR3 protein: ASSLATGDQGTQY; J gene: TRBJ2-5; V gene: TRBV5-4
CDR3 protein: ASSRVSPPVPDTQY; J gene: TRBJ2-3; V gene: TRBV18
CDR3 protein: ASSFWGAGDKNIQY; J gene: TRBJ2-4; V gene: TRBV5-4
CDR3 protein: ASSTGTEYEQY; J gene: TRBJ2-7; V gene: TRBV18
CDR3 protein: ASRRPGSETQY; J gene: TRBJ2-5; V gene: TRBV6-5
CDR3 protein: ASSSPSESYEQY; J gene: TRBJ2-7; V gene: TRBV6-6
CDR3 protein: ASSLWPGGRETQY; J gene: TRBJ2-5; V gene: TRBV28
CDR3 protein: ASSPEETQY; J gene: TRBJ2-5; V gene: TRBV18
CDR3 protein: ASSMTDLLYGYP; J gene: TRBJ1-2; V gene: TRBV19
CDR3 protein: ASRLRQGQETQY; J gene: TRBJ2-5; V gene: TRBV2
CDR3 protein: ASSRDTHSNQPQH; J gene: TRBJ1-5; V gene: TRBV5-5
CDR3 protein: ASSDIGTPSNYGYT; J gene: TRBJ1-2; V gene: TRBV2
CDR3 protein: ASSLALGEGTEAF; J gene: TRBJ1-1; V gene: TRBV7-9
CDR3 protein: ASSRQGRYEQY; J gene: -; V gene: TRBV5-1
CDR3 protein: ASSRGGTGANVLT; J gene: TRBJ2-6; V gene: TRBV6-4
CDR3 protein: ASSSWTVGEKLF; J gene: TRBJ1-4; V gene: TRBV13
CDR3 protein: ASSPGAYEQY; J gene: TRBJ2-7; V gene: TRBV7-9
CDR3 protein: ASSETGGYNQPQH; J gene: TRBJ1-5; V gene: TRBV11-2
CDR3 protein: ASSLEGQNTEAF; J gene: TRBJ1-1; V gene: TRBV7-8
CDR3 protein: ATSRAGSSGNTIY; J gene: TRBJ1-3; V gene: TRBV15
CDR3 protein: ASSVTGLAGQETQY; J gene: TRBJ2-5; V gene: TRBV6-1
CDR3 protein: ASSLGWASQETQY; J gene: TRBJ2-5; V gene: TRBV7-2
CDR3 protein: ASSRTGMNTEAF; J gene: TRBJ1-1; V gene: TRBV5-1
CDR3 protein: ASSLRQGVTEAF; J gene: TRBJ1-1; V gene: TRBV18
CDR3 protein: SVGEGGYGYT; J gene: TRBJ1-2; V gene: TRBV29-1
CDR3 protein: ASTAGETQY; J gene: TRBJ2-5; V gene: TRBV19
CDR3 protein: ASSYSGTGDYYGYT; J gene: TRBJ1-2; V gene: TRBV6-5
CDR3 protein: ASSSRRGIQDTDTQY; J gene: TRBJ2-3; V gene: TRBV11-2
CDR3 protein: ASSLVRSDTSYEQY; J gene: TRBJ2-7; V gene: TRBV5-1
CDR3 protein: ASSQQTGFKVYEQY; J gene: TRBJ2-7; V gene: TRBV7-2
CDR3 protein: ASSFLDYNEQF; J gene: TRBJ2-1; V gene: TRBV27
CDR3 protein: ASSLQLNTEAF; J gene: TRBJ1-1; V gene: TRBV6-6
CDR3 protein: ASSEVGGNNSPLH; J gene: TRBJ1-6; V gene: TRBV6-1
CDR3 protein: ASSSPIVRAIDEKLF; J gene: TRBJ1-4; V gene: TRBV27
CDR3 protein: ASSESQRYTEAF; J gene: TRBJ1-1; V gene: TRBV6-1
CDR3 protein: ASSPDRYNSPLH; J gene: TRBJ1-6; V gene: TRBV11-2
CDR3 protein: ASSLVSGANEQF; J gene: TRBJ2-1; V gene: TRBV11-3
CDR3 protein: ASSLTSDRVLYNEQF; J gene: TRBJ2-1; V gene: TRBV28
CDR3 protein: ASREANYGYT; J gene: TRBJ1-2; V gene: TRBV28
CDR3 protein: ASSPAYRGNTQY; J gene: TRBJ2-3; V gene: TRBV4-1
CDR3 protein: ARILNLGQGPYEQY; J gene: TRBJ2-7; V gene: TRBV28
CDR3 protein: ASSLVGGAAYNEQF; J gene: TRBJ2-1; V gene: TRBV7-7
CDR3 protein: ASSLSSVKDRKSPLH; J gene: TRBJ1-6; V gene: TRBV5-1
CDR3 protein: ASSQDLGQGFHSPLH; J gene: TRBJ1-6; V gene: TRBV4-1
CDR3 protein: ASRPSTGSGEKLF; J gene: TRBJ1-4; V gene: TRBV11-2